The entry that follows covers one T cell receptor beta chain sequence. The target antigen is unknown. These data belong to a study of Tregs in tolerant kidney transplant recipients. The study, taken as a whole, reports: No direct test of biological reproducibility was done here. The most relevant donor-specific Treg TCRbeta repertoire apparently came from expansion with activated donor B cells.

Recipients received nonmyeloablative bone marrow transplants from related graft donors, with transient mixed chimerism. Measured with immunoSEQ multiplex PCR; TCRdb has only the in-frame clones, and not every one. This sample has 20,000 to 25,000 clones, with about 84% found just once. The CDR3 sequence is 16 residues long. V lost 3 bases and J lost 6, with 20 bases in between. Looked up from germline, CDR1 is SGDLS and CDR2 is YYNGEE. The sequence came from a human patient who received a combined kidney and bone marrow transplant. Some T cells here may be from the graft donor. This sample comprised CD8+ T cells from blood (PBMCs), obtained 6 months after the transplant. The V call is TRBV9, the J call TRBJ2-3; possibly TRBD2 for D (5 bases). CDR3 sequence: CASSALTTGIKDTQYF. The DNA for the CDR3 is TGTGCCAGCAGCGCCCTTACTACGGGGATCAAGGATACGCAGTATTTT.